Shown below are 22 T cell receptor beta chains from a single sample sequenced in a study of identical twins. TCRdb redid the calling of the 5' RACE reads with MiXCR, one entry per CDR3 protein. The sample has 510,000 or so distinct CDR3 sequences; around 15% are singletons. These records were also assigned to another study, of yellow fever vaccine responses in identical twins.

The sequenced sample consisted of CD4+ T cells sorted from blood. These receptors were obtained from a woman younger than 35 in good health.

This chain links TRBV12-3 or TRBV12-4 with TRBJ2-5, with D perhaps matching TRBD2 (5 bases). CDR3 length: 12 amino acids. Trimming stripped 2 bases from V and 7 bases from J, with 8 bases between. The CDR3: CASSLLEGTQYF. The CDR3 bases are TGTGCCAGCAGTTTACTCGAGGGGACCCAGTACTTC.

This clonotype turned up a few times. V is TRBV6-5 and J is TRBJ1-4, with 7 bases aligning to TRBD1. Trimming took 2 bases from V and 4 from J; bases not matched to a gene: 4. Germline CDR1 is MNHEY and CDR2 is SVGAGI. There are 15 residues in the CDR3. CDR3 in DNA: TGTGCCAGCAGTTACCGCAGGGGGAGTAATGAAAAACTGTTTTTT. This sequence encodes CASSYRRGSNEKLFF.

This clonotype turned up a few times. J is TRBJ1-1 and V is TRBV20-1; 7 bases are a match to TRBD1. Germline trimming cut 0 bases from V and 1 base from J; bases unmatched to any gene: 2. CDR1 and CDR2 from the germline V gene are DFQATT and SNEGSKA (reference sequence). This CDR3 contains 14 residues. CDR3 DNA sequence: TGCAGTGCTAGAGAGACAGGGCGGAACACTGAAGCTTTCTTT. Its protein product is CSARETGRNTEAFF.

The chain carries TRBV6-1 and TRBJ2-1, with 9 bases that match TRBD1. V dropped 6 bases and J dropped 2; count of bases not matched to a gene: 5. Germline V gene sequence: CDR1 MNHNS, CDR2 SASEGT. The CDR3 spans 15 residues. The CDR3 nucleotides read TGTGCCAGCAGCCCACAGGGGGCGGCCTACAATGAGCAGTTCTTC. This codes for CASSPQGAAYNEQFF.

This clonotype was picked up a small number of times. The rearrangement joins TRBV12-3 or TRBV12-4 to TRBJ2-5; D possibly corresponds to TRBD1 (6 bases). The germline V and J ends were trimmed by 5 bases and 8 bases, with 12 bases remaining between them. The CDR3 consists of 12 residues. The CDR3 nucleotides read TGTGCCAGCAGTCCCTTACAGGGAACCCAGTACTTC. It specifies CASSPLQGTQYF.

As regards this clonotype: One junction end does not reproduce the germline sequence, and a read error may be involved. The chain is built from TRBV5-5 and TRBJ2-1, with D possibly called TRBD1 or TRBD2 (5 bases each). The CDR3 has 15 amino acids. Germline V gene lookup returns CDR1 SGHKS and CDR2 YYEKEE (reference sequence). CDR3 sequence (DNA): TGTTCCAGCAGCTTGGGACCCGCGGAGTACAATGAGCAGTTCTTC. It encodes CSSSLGPAEYNEQFF. Based on the CDR3 plus reference TRBV5-5 and TRBJ2-1, the full variable domain is DAGVTQSPTHLIKTRGQQVTLRCSPISGHKSVSWYQQVLGQGPQFIFQYYEKEERGRGNFPDRFSARQFPNYSSELNVNALLLGDSALYLCSSSLGPAEYNEQFFGPGTRLTVL.

There are a few counts of this clonotype. The rearrangement links TRBV7-9 to TRBJ2-1; weak D call: TRBD2 (6 bases). CDR1 SEHNR and CDR2 FQNEAQ come from the germline V gene (reference sequence). This CDR3 has 15 residues. V dropped 5 bases and J dropped 7 bases, with 18 bases sitting between them. CDR3 residues: CASSPPRDGGNEQFF. The CDR3 coding sequence is TGTGCCAGCAGCCCGCCCCGGGACGGAGGGAATGAGCAGTTCTTC.

This clonotype showed up just a few times. The chain employs TRBV6-5 and TRBJ1-3; the D is unclear. The V end was cut by 4 bases, the J end by 0 bases, with 10 bases between. Germline V gene data show CDR1 as MNHEY and CDR2 as SVGAGI. CDR3 length equals 15 residues. The CDR3 DNA follows: TGTGCCAGCAGTTTCGGGCGGAGCTCTGGAAACACCATATATTTT. Encoded protein: CASSFGRSSGNTIYF.

This clonotype has just a few counts. This chain connects TRBV28 to TRBJ2-2; D may be TRBD2 (5 bases). The CDR3 loop spans 14 amino acids. Germline CDR1 is MDHEN and CDR2 is SYDVKM. Deletions cut 3 bases from V and 9 bases from J, with 14 bases between. The CDR3 DNA is TGTGCCAGCAGTTTGAGAGGGCCGTCAAGGGAGCTGTTTTTT. This encodes CASSLRGPSRELFF.

This clonotype was observed a handful of times. The chain has TRBV11-3 and TRBJ2-5, with 8 bases identical to TRBD2. Germline V gene sequence: CDR1 SGHNT, CDR2 YENEEA. Trimming took 1 base from V and 5 from J; bases not matched to a gene: 12. The CDR3 is 17 amino acids. The CDR3 protein is CASSLGSGAGARETQYF. Written as DNA, the CDR3 is TGTGCCAGCAGCTTAGGTTCGGGAGCGGGGGCCCGGGAGACCCAGTACTTC. Full variable domain (missing parts from reference TRBV11-3 and TRBJ2-5): EAGVVQSPRYKIIEKKQPVAFWCNPISGHNTLYWYLQNLGQGPELLIRYENEEAVDDSQLPKDRFSAERLKGVDSTLKIQPAELGDSAVYLCASSLGSGAGARETQYFGPGTRLLVL.

This chain links TRBV5-1 with TRBJ2-5; 10 bases match TRBD2. The CDR3 loop spans 17 amino acids. Germline V gives CDR1 SGHRS, CDR2 YFSETQ. V shed 0 bases and J 5 bases; nucleotides not matched to a gene: 10. The CDR3 sequence: CASSLAQLAGPGETQYF. DNA for the CDR3: TGCGCCAGCAGCTTGGCCCAACTAGCGGGGCCGGGGGAGACCCAGTACTTC.

This clonotype was counted only a few times. This chain links TRBV29-1 with TRBJ2-1; 10 bases map to TRBD1. J gave up 4 bases and V 5 bases, and 17 bases lay outside the gene matches. The CDR3 covers 18 residues. CDR1 is SQVTM, CDR2 ANQGSEA, per germline. The CDR3, as DNA: TGCAGCGTTCCCCGGGGGACAGGGGTACAAACGGGTTACAATGAGCAGTTCTTC. It specifies CSVPRGTGVQTGYNEQFF.

This chain uses TRBV20-1 with TRBJ2-2, with D possibly being TRBD2 (7 bases). Germline lookup yields CDR1 DFQATT and CDR2 SNEGSKA (reference sequence). This CDR3 has 12 amino acids. The CDR3 sequence: CGGAGHTGELFF. CDR3 nucleotides: TGCGGGGGGGCGGGACACACCGGGGAGCTGTTTTTT.

This clonotype was observed a few times. This sequence joins TRBV29-1 and TRBJ1-1; weak D call: TRBD1 (5 bases). Germline-derived CDR1 and CDR2 are SQVTM and ANQGSEA. Trimming removed 8 bases at V and 4 bases at J, with 11 bases between. The CDR3 has 11 amino acids. The CDR3 sequence is CSLRDGTEAFF. DNA for the CDR3: TGCAGCCTAAGGGACGGCACTGAAGCTTTCTTT.

A few counts support this clonotype. The chain joins TRBV6-1 to TRBJ1-1; D unclear. The germline gives CDR1 MNHNS, CDR2 SASEGT. The ends were cut back, 5 bases at V and 5 bases at J, with 9 bases in the middle. The CDR3 covers 12 residues. This chain's CDR3 is CASSQHVTEAFF. CDR3 coding DNA: TGTGCCAGCAGTCAACATGTAACTGAAGCTTTCTTT.

A few counts support this clonotype. The chain employs TRBV6-5 and TRBJ1-4; D may be TRBD1 (6 bases). The germline V and J ends were trimmed by 2 bases and 2 bases, with 12 bases remaining between them. Germline values: CDR1 MNHEY, CDR2 SVGAGI. The CDR3 has 16 amino acids. The CDR3 is CASSYGPGVTNEKLFF. CDR3 coding DNA: TGTGCCAGCAGTTACGGCCCAGGGGTTACTAATGAAAAACTGTTTTTT.

The chain employs TRBV5-1 and TRBJ2-7, with a tentative D call TRBD2 (5 bases). The V and J ends lost 1 base and 2 bases respectively, with 10 bases between them. The CDR3 loop spans 14 amino acids. Germline CDR1 reads SGHRS; CDR2 reads YFSETQ. CDR3 in amino acids: CASSLSGAAYEQYF. CDR3 nucleotides: TGCGCCAGCAGCTTGAGCGGAGCCGCCTACGAGCAGTACTTC.

This clonotype was detected only a few times. The chain couples TRBV6-1 to TRBJ2-7, with D possibly TRBD1 on 6 matching bases. The CDR3 spans 15 residues. Trimming took 11 bases from V and 5 from J, leaving 25 bases between them. CDR1 and CDR2 from the germline V gene are MNHNS and SASEGT. The CDR3, as DNA: TGTGCCTCTGAGGTGGGGGCCTTGTTATTGGACGAGCAGTACTTC. The encoded protein is CASEVGALLLDEQYF.

The gene calls are TRBV5-1 and TRBJ2-5; possibly TRBD1 for D (5 bases). Germline CDR1 SGHRS, CDR2 YFSETQ. Trimming shortened V by 0 bases and J by 2 bases, and 14 bases separated the two germline ends. The CDR3 is made up of 16 amino acids. The CDR3 DNA reads TGCGCCAGCAGCTTGGCCAGTTCGACAGCTCAAGAGACCCAGTACTTC. It translates to CASSLASSTAQETQYF.

The rearrangement joins TRBV6-1 to TRBJ1-1; no clear D. The V gene's germline CDR1 is MNHNS and CDR2 SASEGT. There are 13 residues in the CDR3. V was shortened by 7 bases and J by 2 bases, with 11 bases between the two germline ends. CDR3 in amino acids: CASTNSVNTEAFF. The CDR3, as DNA: TGTGCCAGCACCAATTCCGTCAACACTGAAGCTTTCTTT.

This clonotype was seen a handful of times. This chain uses TRBV4-1 with TRBJ1-2; possible D gene TRBD1, 5 bases. The V end lost 5 bases, the J end lost 7 bases, and 11 bases lay between the germline ends. There are 12 residues in the CDR3. CDR1 is MGHRA, CDR2 YSYEKL, per germline. In nucleotides, the CDR3 is TGCGCCAGCAGCTACCCAGGGCGTGGCTACACCTTC. Translation gives CASSYPGRGYTF.

The CDR3 reads CASSPTGRRQETQYF. The CDR3 DNA sequence: TGTGCCAGCAGCCCAACGGGACGGAGGCAAGAGACCCAGTACTTC. This rearrangement joins TRBV3-1 to TRBJ2-5; D may be TRBD1 or TRBD2 (5 bases each). The CDR3 runs to 15 residues. V lost 4 bases to trimming and J lost 2 bases, with 14 bases between them. Per the germline V gene, CDR1 is LGHDT and CDR2 is YNNKEL (reference sequence).